What follows is one TCR beta chain and its context. Its matching antigen is unknown. Researchers ran the PCR with 60 Vbeta and 13 Jbeta primers. Generated by immunoSEQ multiplex PCR, the TCRdb table keeps only in-frame clones and is missing some. The sample yields about 110,000 clones, less than 80% seen once. The CDR3 has 15 amino acids. Trimming took 2 bases from V and 1 from J; bases not matched to a gene: 5. Germline V gene sequence: CDR1 MNHNY, CDR2 SVGAGI (reference sequence). The data belong to a study of cytomegalovirus exposure and HLA in healthy donors. The study, taken as a whole, reports: Within the data, a cluster of highly shared sequence variants was likely a sequencing artifact. Being productive about 87% or about 30% of the time was typical of most TCR beta V segments in an earlier analysis.

This sequence was found in a woman aged 45-65 years in good health and CMV-seropositive. This chain connects TRBV6-6 to TRBJ2-7, with 7 nucleotides matching TRBD2. Input material: PBMCs. The CDR3 loop reads CASSYAGAGSYEQYF. The CDR3 DNA follows: TGTGCCAGCAGTTACGCGGGAGCGGGGTCCTACGAGCAGTACTTC.